This T cell receptor (beta chain) derives from a study of blood T cell repertoires in COVID-19. Study background: Whether acute or convalescent, the COVID-19 samples came from the United States, Italy and Spain. The analysed material was cDNA or gDNA that came from T cells, B-cell-depleted T cells, or PBMCs.

Per the original data handling: Researchers report that nucleated cell counts were estimated from reference gene primer amplification. Only in-frame clones appear in the TCRdb table, and some are missing; sequencing was by immunoSEQ multiplex PCR. That table is the source of V, J and clone size, and D and trimming were worked out from the DNA. The sample holds a few hundred thousand clones, roughly 80% seen once. V lost 4 bases and J lost 4, with 14 bases in between. This CDR3 region has 14 residues. CDR1 SGHNT and CDR2 YYREEE come from the germline V gene (reference sequence). Sequencing input: peripheral blood. The sequence was collected from a woman aged 18-29 years with acute or convalescent COVID-19. This chain links TRBV5-4 with TRBJ1-2, with D perhaps TRBD1 (5 bases). The CDR3 region has the DNA TGTGCCAGCAGCCGGGGGGACTCATTCTATGGCTACACCTTC. It specifies CASSRGDSFYGYTF. The variable domain in full, with the rest retrieved from reference TRBV5-4 and TRBJ1-2, is ETGVTQSPTHLIKTRGQQVTLRCSSQSGHNTVSWYQQALGQGPQFIFQYYREEENGRGNFPPRFSGLQFPNYSSELNVNALELDDSALYLCASSRGDSFYGYTFGSGTRLTVV.